Below, one T cell receptor beta chain is given with its context. The V and J ends lost 3 bases and 2 bases respectively, with 7 bases between them. The CDR3 loop spans 13 amino acids. The data were obtained in a study of blood T cell repertoires in COVID-19. The protocol was immunoSEQ multiplex PCR, while the TCRdb copy is restricted to in-frame clones and leaves out a portion. Of 100,000 to 150,000 clones listed, 84% are singletons. The chain uses TRBV12-3 or TRBV12-4 and TRBJ1-2; D uncertain. The receptor comes from a woman aged 25-40 years who had recovered from COVID-19. The sequenced material came from peripheral blood. The CDR3 protein is CASSLSGNYGYTF. CDR3 nucleotides: TGTGCCAGCAGTTTGTCCGGGAACTATGGCTACACCTTC.